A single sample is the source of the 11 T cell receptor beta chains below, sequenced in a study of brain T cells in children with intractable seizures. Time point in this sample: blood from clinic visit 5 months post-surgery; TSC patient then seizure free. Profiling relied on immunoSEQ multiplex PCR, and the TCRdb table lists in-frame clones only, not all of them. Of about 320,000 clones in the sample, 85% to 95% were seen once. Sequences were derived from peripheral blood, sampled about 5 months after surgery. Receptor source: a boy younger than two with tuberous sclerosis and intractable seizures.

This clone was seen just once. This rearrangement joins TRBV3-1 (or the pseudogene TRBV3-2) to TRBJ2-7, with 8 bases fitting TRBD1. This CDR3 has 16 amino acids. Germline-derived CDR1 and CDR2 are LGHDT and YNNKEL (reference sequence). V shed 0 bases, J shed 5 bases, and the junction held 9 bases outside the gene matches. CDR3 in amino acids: CASSQDGTGSPDEQYF. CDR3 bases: TGTGCCAGCAGCCAAGATGGGACAGGTAGCCCGGACGAGCAGTACTTC.

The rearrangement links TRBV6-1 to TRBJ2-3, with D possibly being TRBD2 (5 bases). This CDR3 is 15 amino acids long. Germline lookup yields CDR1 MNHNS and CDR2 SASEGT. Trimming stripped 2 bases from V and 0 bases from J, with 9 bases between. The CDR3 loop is CASSEKRTSTDTQYF. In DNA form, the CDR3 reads TGTGCCAGCAGTGAAAAACGGACTAGCACAGATACGCAGTATTTT.

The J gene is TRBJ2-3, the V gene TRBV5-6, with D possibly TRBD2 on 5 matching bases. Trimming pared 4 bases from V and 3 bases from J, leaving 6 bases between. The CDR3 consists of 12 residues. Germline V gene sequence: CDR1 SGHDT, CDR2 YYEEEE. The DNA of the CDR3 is TGTGCCAGCAGCGGGAGTACAGATACGCAGTATTTT. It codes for CASSGSTDTQYF.

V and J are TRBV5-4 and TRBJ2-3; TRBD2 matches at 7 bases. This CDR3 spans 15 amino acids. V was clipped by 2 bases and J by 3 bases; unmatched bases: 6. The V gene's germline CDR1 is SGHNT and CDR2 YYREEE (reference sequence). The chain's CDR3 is CASSFAGVSTDTQYF. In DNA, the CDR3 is TGTGCCAGCAGCTTTGCGGGAGTCTCGACAGATACGCAGTATTTT.

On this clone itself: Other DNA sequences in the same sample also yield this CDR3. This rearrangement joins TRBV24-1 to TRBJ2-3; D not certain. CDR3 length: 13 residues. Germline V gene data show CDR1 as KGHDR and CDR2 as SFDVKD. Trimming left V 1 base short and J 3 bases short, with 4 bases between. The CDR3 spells CATSDFSTDTQYF. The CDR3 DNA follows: TGTGCCACCAGTGATTTTTCGACAGATACGCAGTATTTT.

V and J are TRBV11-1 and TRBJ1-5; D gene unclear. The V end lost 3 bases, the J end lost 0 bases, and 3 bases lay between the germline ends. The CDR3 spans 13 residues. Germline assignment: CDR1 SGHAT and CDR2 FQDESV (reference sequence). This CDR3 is CASSFSSNQPQHF. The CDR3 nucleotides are TGTGCCAGCAGCTTTAGTAGCAATCAGCCCCAGCATTTT.

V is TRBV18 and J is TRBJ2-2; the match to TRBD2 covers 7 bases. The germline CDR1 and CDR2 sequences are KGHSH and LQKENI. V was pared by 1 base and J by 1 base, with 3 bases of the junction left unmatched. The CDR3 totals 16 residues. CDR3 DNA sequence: TGTGCCAGCTCACCACGGGAGGGGCGGAACACCGGGGAGCTGTTTTTT. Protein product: CASSPREGRNTGELFF. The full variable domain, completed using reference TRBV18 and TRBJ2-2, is NAGVMQNPRHLVRRRGQEARLRCSPMKGHSHVYWYRQLPEEGLKFMVYLQKENIIDESGMPKERFSAEFPKEGPSILRIQQVVRGDSAAYFCASSPREGRNTGELFFGEGSRLTVL.

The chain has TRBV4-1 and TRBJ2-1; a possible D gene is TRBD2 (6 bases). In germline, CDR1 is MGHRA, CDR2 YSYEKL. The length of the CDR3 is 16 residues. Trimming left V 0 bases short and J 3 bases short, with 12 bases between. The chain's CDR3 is CASSQDRLALYNEQFF. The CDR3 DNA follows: TGCGCCAGCAGCCAAGATCGCCTAGCGCTCTACAATGAGCAGTTCTTC.

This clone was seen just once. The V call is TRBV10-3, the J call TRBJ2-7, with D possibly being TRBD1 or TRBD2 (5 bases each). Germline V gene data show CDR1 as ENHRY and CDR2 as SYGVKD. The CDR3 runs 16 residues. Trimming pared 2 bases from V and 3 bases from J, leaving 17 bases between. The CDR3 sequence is CAISEPKMGRRYEQYF. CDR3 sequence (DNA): TGTGCCATCAGTGAGCCTAAGATGGGACGCCGCTACGAGCAGTACTTC.

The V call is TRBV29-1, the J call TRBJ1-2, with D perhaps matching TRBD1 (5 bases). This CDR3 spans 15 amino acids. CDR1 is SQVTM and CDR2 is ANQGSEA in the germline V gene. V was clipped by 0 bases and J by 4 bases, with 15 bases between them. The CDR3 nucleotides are TGCAGCGTTGAAGATCGAAAAGGGGCCCGCTATGGCTACACCTTC. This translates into CSVEDRKGARYGYTF.

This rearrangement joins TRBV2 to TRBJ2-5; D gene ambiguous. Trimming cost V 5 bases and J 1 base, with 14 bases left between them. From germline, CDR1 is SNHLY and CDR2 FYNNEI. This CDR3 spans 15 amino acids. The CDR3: CASSSHTVSQETQYF. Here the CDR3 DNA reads TGTGCCAGCAGTTCCCATACAGTGTCCCAAGAGACCCAGTACTTC.